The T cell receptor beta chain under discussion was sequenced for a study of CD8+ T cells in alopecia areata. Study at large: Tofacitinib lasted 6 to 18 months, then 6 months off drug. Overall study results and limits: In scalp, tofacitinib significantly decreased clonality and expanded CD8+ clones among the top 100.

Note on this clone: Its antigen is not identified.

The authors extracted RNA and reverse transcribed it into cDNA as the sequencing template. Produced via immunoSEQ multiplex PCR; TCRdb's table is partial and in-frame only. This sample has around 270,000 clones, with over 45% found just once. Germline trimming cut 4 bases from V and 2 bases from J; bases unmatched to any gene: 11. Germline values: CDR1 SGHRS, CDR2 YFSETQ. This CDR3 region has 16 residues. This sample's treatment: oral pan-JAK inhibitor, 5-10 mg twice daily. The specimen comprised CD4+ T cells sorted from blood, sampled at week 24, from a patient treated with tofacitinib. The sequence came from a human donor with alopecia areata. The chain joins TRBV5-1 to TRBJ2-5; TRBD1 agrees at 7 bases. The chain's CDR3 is CASSVRQGRGQETQYF. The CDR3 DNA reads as TGCGCCAGCAGCGTCCGACAGGGAAGGGGGCAAGAGACCCAGTACTTC.